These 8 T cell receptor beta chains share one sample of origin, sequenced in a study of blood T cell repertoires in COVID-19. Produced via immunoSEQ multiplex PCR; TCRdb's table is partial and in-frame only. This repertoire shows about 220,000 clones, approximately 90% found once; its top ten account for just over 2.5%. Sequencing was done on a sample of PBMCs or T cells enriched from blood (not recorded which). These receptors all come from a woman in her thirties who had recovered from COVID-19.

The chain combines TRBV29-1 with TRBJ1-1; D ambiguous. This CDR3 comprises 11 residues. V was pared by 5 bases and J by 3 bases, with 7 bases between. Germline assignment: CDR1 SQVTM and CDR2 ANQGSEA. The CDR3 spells CSVPSDTEAFF. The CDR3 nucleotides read TGCAGCGTTCCCAGCGACACTGAAGCTTTCTTT.

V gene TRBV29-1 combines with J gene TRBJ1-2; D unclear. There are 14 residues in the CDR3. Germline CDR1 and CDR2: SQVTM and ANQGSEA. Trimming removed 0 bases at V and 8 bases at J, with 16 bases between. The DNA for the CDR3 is TGCAGCGTTGAAGACGGTCGAGGCGTGCGGGGCTACACCTTC. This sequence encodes CSVEDGRGVRGYTF.

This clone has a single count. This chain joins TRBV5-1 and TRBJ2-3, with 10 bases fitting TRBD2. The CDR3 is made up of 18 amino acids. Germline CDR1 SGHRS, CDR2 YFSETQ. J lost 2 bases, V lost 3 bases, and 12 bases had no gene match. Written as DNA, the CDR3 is TGCGCCAGCAGCTCGCTAGCGGGGGCCCGGTCGGACACAGATACGCAGTATTTT. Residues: CASSSLAGARSDTDTQYF.

CDR3 protein: CASSMGRNEKLFF. The CDR3 DNA reads as TGTGCCAGTAGTATGGGCAGAAATGAAAAACTGTTTTTT. The rearrangement uses TRBV19 and TRBJ1-4, with D unclear. V was cut by 3 bases and J by 5 bases, with 7 bases left in between. The V gene's germline CDR1 is LNHDA and CDR2 SQIVND (reference sequence). This CDR3 has 13 amino acids. Full variable domain (missing parts from reference TRBV19 and TRBJ1-4): DGGITQSPKYLFRKEGQNVTLSCEQNLNHDAMYWYRQDPGQGLRLIYYSQIVNDFQKGDIAEGYSVSREKKESFPLTVTSAQKNPTAFYLCASSMGRNEKLFFGSGTQLSVL.

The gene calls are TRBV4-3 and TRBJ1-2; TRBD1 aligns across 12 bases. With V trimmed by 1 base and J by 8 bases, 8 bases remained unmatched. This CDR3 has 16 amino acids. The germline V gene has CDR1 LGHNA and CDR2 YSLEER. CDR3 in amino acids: CASSQVPGQGARGYTF. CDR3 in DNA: TGCGCCAGCAGCCAAGTACCGGGACAGGGGGCGCGAGGCTACACCTTC.

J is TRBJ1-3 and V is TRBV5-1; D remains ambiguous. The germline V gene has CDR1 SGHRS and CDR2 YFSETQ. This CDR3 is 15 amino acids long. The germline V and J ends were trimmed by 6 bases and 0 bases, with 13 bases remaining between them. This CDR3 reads CASKPQASSGNTIYF. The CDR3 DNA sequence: TGCGCCAGCAAACCGCAGGCAAGCTCTGGAAACACCATATATTTT.

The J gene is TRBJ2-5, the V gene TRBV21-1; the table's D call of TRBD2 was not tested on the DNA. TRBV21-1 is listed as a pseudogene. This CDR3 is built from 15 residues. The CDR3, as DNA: TGTGCCAGCAGCAGGGAGTCAGGAGACCAAGAGACCCAGTACTTC. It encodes CASSRESGDQETQYF.

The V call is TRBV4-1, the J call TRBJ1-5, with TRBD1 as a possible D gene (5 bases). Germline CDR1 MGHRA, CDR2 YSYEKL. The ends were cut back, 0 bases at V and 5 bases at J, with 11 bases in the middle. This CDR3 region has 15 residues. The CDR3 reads CASSQDSRADQPQHF. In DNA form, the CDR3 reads TGCGCCAGCAGCCAAGATTCCAGGGCCGATCAGCCCCAGCATTTT.